The entry below gives a single T cell receptor beta chain sequence along with its context. The antigen is unknown. Profiling relied on immunoSEQ multiplex PCR, and the TCRdb table lists in-frame clones only, not all of them. The table shows about 2.3 million clones, with 85% to 95% occurring only once. Those who donated were healthy HIV-negative adults, with no recent acute infections or vaccinations reported. This record comes from a study of shared clonotypes between healthy human individuals. Findings and limits, study-wide: Larger richness was generally estimated for naive than memory subsets.

Sequencing input: naive CD4+ T cells from PBMCs. Subset indicated: CD45RA+ positively selected. The sequence derives from a young man in good health. Some clones in this sample may be carry-over from other donors' samples.

The CDR3: CASSSAGQGFNEQFF. The CDR3, as DNA: TGTGCCAGCAGCTCCGCGGGACAGGGGTTCAATGAGCAGTTCTTC. This chain links TRBV7-2 with TRBJ2-1; 10 bases fit TRBD1. CDR1 is SGHTA, CDR2 FQGNSA, per germline. The J segment lost 6 bases and the V segment lost 4 bases, leaving 6 bases of the junction unmatched. This CDR3 has 15 residues.